What follows describes a single TCR beta chain. Its antigen is currently unknown. The data are from a study of blood T cells in healthy people across ages. Study-wide points: In these data, TCR beta diversity tracked strongly with naive T cell percentage. More naive CD4+ cells and higher diversity were found in long-lived than in aged donors.

At least 6 million PBMCs were isolated per sample. The authors ran a second PCR of about 6 to 12 cycles using a sample-barcoded 5' primer and a J-beta primer mix. From the 5' RACE reads, TCRdb called clonotypes with MiXCR, one entry per CDR3 protein. The table shows some 1.7 million distinct CDR3 sequences, with roughly 27% occurring only once. The germline gives CDR1 DFQATT, CDR2 SNEGSKA (reference sequence). This CDR3 comprises 12 residues. V lost 5 bases and J lost 4, with 11 bases in between. This chain links TRBV20-1 with TRBJ1-2; tentative D call: TRBD1 (6 bases). Source material: blood. This clonotype was obtained from a woman aged 25 to 45 in good health. The CDR3 loop is CSALQGLYGYTF. DNA of the CDR3: TGCAGTGCTTTACAGGGCCTCTATGGCTACACCTTC.